The 9 T cell receptor beta chains presented below share a single source sample, sequenced in a study of CD8 T cells in Susac syndrome. Random hexamers were used to reverse transcribe the RNA input (roughly 0.5 to 1 ug). From the immunoSEQ multiplex PCR reads, TCRdb called clonotypes with MiXCR, one entry per CDR3 protein. The table records approximately 74,000 distinct CDR3 sequences, roughly 91% of them present only once. The sequenced material came from CD4+ T cells from PBMCs. The receptors come from a human donor with Susac syndrome.

The rearrangement joins TRBV19 to TRBJ2-6; D is undetermined. This CDR3 comprises 14 residues. Germline values: CDR1 LNHDA, CDR2 SQIVND (reference sequence). V was cut by 7 bases and J by 0 bases, with 7 bases left in between. The CDR3 nucleotides read TGTGCCAGTACCTTGGGCTCTGGGGCCAACGTCCTGACTTTC. Its protein is CASTLGSGANVLTF.

The rearrangement joins TRBV20-1 to TRBJ2-6; a weak D match, TRBD1 (5 bases). V lost 5 bases and J 4 bases, leaving 9 bases between the germline ends. CDR3 size: 13 residues. Looked up from germline, CDR1 is DFQATT and CDR2 is SNEGSKA (reference sequence). CDR3 loop: CSALGAGANVLTF. CDR3 nucleotides: TGCAGTGCTCTAGGGGCCGGGGCCAACGTCCTGACTTTC.

The rearrangement uses TRBV4-1 and TRBJ2-3; 9 nucleotides line up with TRBD1. V trimming: 6 bases; J trimming: 7 bases; junction bases outside the gene matches: 11. Germline CDR1 MGHRA, CDR2 YSYEKL. The CDR3 runs to 15 residues. This chain's CDR3 is CASRRPGQGEHTQYF. For the CDR3, the DNA is TGCGCCAGCAGAAGACCGGGACAGGGCGAGCATACGCAGTATTTT.

This rearrangement joins TRBV4-1 to TRBJ1-5; no reliable D call. Germline V gene lookup returns CDR1 MGHRA and CDR2 YSYEKL. The V end lost 0 bases, the J end lost 2 bases, and 8 bases lay between the germline ends. The CDR3 has 15 amino acids. The CDR3 coding sequence is TGCGCCAGCAGCCAAGAGGGTGGTGGCAATCAGCCCCAGCATTTT. As protein: CASSQEGGGNQPQHF.

The chain joins TRBV15 to TRBJ1-2, with D maybe TRBD1 (5 bases). V was pared by 0 bases and J by 4 bases, with 12 bases between. Germline CDR1 LNHNV, CDR2 YYDKDF (reference sequence). The CDR3 contains 15 residues. The CDR3 DNA follows: TGTGCCACCAGCAGAGATCGGGGACGCTTCTATGGCTACACCTTC. It yields the protein CATSRDRGRFYGYTF.

The rearrangement joins TRBV20-1 to TRBJ2-1, with D perhaps being TRBD1 or TRBD2 (5 bases each). This CDR3 spans 16 amino acids. V shed 6 bases and J shed 10 bases, with 28 bases lying between them. Per the germline V gene, CDR1 is DFQATT and CDR2 is SNEGSKA (reference sequence). As DNA, the CDR3 is TGCAGTGCGCTAACGTTAGAAGCCAGGAAGGGGACCGAGCAGTTCTTC. It is translated as CSALTLEARKGTEQFF.

The V call is TRBV20-1, the J call TRBJ2-3; D might be TRBD2 (6 bases). CDR1 is DFQATT and CDR2 is SNEGSKA in the germline V gene (reference sequence). V lost 1 base to trimming and J lost 1 base, with 9 bases between them. This CDR3 is built from 14 residues. The chain's CDR3 is CSARGPGGTDTQYF. CDR3 bases: TGCAGTGCTAGAGGACCGGGGGGCACAGATACGCAGTATTTT.

V and J are TRBV15 and TRBJ1-3, with D uncertain. With 2 bases removed from V and 2 bases from J, the gap between germline ends came to 13 bases. The CDR3 consists of 16 residues. Germline V gene sequence: CDR1 LNHNV, CDR2 YYDKDF (reference sequence). The CDR3 region is CATSRSLGSPGNTIYF. DNA of the CDR3: TGTGCCACCAGCAGATCCCTCGGCAGTCCTGGAAACACCATATATTTT.

This clonotype occurred once. The V call is TRBV28, the J call TRBJ1-2; D ambiguous. The CDR3 has 14 amino acids. Germline CDR1 and CDR2: MDHEN and SYDVKM. Between the trimmed V and J ends, which lost 2 bases and 2 bases, there was a span of 9 bases. CDR3 DNA: TGTGCCAGCAGTTTAGACTATGAGAACTATGGCTACACCTTC. It translates to CASSLDYENYGYTF.